This T cell receptor beta chain derives from a study of cytomegalovirus exposure and HLA in healthy donors. Study-wide background: A prior analysis found about 120 million unique TCR beta sequences from 170 million or so T cells. Study findings and constraints: Association of 16,951 TCR beta sequences with HLA alleles was found at 0.05 false discovery rate in a later analysis.

This clone appeared a few times. The antigen is unknown. Trimming removed 0 bases from V and 7 bases from J, with 12 bases in between. The CDR3 extends over 14 amino acids. Germline loops: CDR1 SGHTA, CDR2 FQGNSA. Both 60 Vbeta primers and 13 Jbeta primers went into the PCR. Per the authors' pipeline: Later analysis identified approximately 88 million unique TCR beta chains, about 12 million shared. Assay: immunoSEQ multiplex PCR; the TCRdb copy retains only in-frame clones and omits some. The DNA was the basis for D and trimming; V, J and clone size are from that table. The data show around 160,000 clones, 68% seen once.

This sequence originates from a woman in her late teens or twenties in good health and CMV-seropositive. Sequencing input: PBMCs. The chain combines TRBV7-2 with TRBJ2-5; D might be TRBD2 (5 bases). CDR3: CASSLALGSLTQYF. CDR3 sequence (DNA): TGTGCCAGCAGCTTAGCCCTGGGGAGTCTGACCCAGTACTTC. The variable domain in full, with the rest retrieved from reference TRBV7-2 and TRBJ2-5, is GAGVSQSPSNKVTEKGKDVELRCDPISGHTALYWYRQSLGQGLEFLIYFQGNSAPDKSGLPSDRFSAERTGGSVSTLTIQRTQQEDSAVYLCASSLALGSLTQYFGPGTRLLVL.